Listed here is a single TCR beta chain. As yet, its antigen is unknown. The sample originates from a study of T cell responses to AZD1222 COVID-19 vaccine. With V trimmed by 2 bases and J by 3 bases, 2 bases remained unmatched. This CDR3 region has 15 residues. Germline V gene lookup returns CDR1 SGDLS and CDR2 YYNGEE. Clones were sequenced by immunoSEQ multiplex PCR, and TCRdb holds only the in-frame ones, with some missing. The sample contains around 200,000 clones, approximately 94% of which appear only once. Study-wide findings and caveats: Vaccination with two AZD1222 doses was followed by a rise in Spike-specific TCR breadth and depth.

The sequence was collected from an adult who received the AZD1222 COVID-19 vaccine. This specimen was peripheral blood, taken 28 days after the second AZD1222 dose. The chain has TRBV9 and TRBJ2-1; 10 bases map to TRBD2. This CDR3 reads CASSVTSGNYNEQFF. CDR3 nucleotide sequence: TGTGCCAGCAGCGTTACTAGCGGGAACTACAATGAGCAGTTCTTC.